This TCR beta chain was observed in a study of CD8+ T cells in alopecia areata. Whole-study context: Twice a day, 5 to 10 mg of oral tofacitinib was administered to treated patients. The authors scored treated patients' severity by affected scalp percentage. Study-wide findings and caveats: The study also sequences resident alphabeta T cells of normal skin in scalp samples.

Treatment denoted: oral pan-JAK inhibitor, 5-10 mg twice daily. Peripheral blood and lesional scalp punch biopsies came from alopecia areata patients. Per germline, CDR1 MNHEY and CDR2 SMNVEV (reference sequence). Trimming shortened V by 2 bases and J by 5 bases, and 9 bases separated the two germline ends. This CDR3 spans 13 amino acids. On this clone: Its antigen remains unidentified.

The authors extracted RNA and reverse transcribed it into cDNA as the sequencing template. TCRdb keeps only in-frame clones here, not all; method: immunoSEQ multiplex PCR. The table shows about 190,000 clones, with 60% occurring only once. Specimen: CD4+ T cells sorted from blood, collected at week 4, from a patient treated with tofacitinib. The chain joins TRBV27 to TRBJ2-5; D is unclear. The source is a human donor with alopecia areata. The CDR3: CASSLSGFETQYF. The CDR3 DNA sequence: TGTGCCAGCAGTTTAAGTGGTTTTGAGACCCAGTACTTC.